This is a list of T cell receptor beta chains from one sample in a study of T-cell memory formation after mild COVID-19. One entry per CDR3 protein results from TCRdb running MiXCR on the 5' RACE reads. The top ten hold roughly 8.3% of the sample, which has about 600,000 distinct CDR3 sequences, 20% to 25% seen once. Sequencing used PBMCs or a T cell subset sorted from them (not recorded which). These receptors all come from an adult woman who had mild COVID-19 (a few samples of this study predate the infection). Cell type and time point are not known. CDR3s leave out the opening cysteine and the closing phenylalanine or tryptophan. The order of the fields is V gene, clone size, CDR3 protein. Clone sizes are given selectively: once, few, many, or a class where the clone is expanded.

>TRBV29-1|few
SVEVGTDTQY
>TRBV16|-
ASSPPPGGLAGHYEQY
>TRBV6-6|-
ASTSGGPGTGELF
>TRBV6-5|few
ASSYSLPQGQPQH
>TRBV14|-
ASSQQYGTGAPSD
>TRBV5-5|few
ASSPEIRNQPQH
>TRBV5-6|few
ASSPGTLGRETQY
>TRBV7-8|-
ASSLGTGSTNYGYT
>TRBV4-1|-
ATLGLGSGGYT
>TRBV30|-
AWSPTRLAEEQF
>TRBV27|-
ASCYTGTGQETQY
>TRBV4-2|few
ASSQEGSHEQF
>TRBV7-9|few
ASSHLAVSYNEQF
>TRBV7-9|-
ASSLAPGSQTPYNEQF
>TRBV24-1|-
ATSDPATRTGELF
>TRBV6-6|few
ASSYQGREY
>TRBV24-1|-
ATSDFRTGDETQY
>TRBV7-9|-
ASSLEIRATGELF
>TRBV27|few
ASSIQGPEETQY
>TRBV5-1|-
ASSSRGSSDTQY
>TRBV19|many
AAAGQATNYGYT
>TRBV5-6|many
ASSLSGRNTEAF
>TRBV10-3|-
AISVGGTGGYEQY
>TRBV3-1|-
ASSLGQDRPQH
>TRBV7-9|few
ASSLALGAGGDEQY
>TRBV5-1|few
ASSHDLRTGELF
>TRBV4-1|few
ASSQEWRQGNIQY